The present T cell receptor (beta chain) was sequenced within a study of T cells in Graves' hyperthyroidism and ophthalmopathy. The source material, RNA transcripts, was used to amplify TCR beta CDR3 regions. HTBI primers drove first-round RT-PCR of the TCR CDR3. One entry per CDR3 protein results from TCRdb running MiXCR on the multiplex PCR reads. The sample shows more than 300,000 distinct CDR3 sequences, over 11% of them seen only once. Diagnostic assessment was based on clinical symptoms, serum thyroxine and TRAb, thyroid ultrasound and orbital computed tomography. The CDR3 length is 15 residues. V was shortened by 4 bases and J by 4 bases, with 14 bases between the two germline ends. CDR1 MDHEN and CDR2 SYDVKM come from the germline V gene.

This TCR came from a woman in her 30s with Graves' hyperthyroidism. The rearrangement joins TRBV28 to TRBJ2-1; possibly TRBD1 for D (6 bases). Sequenced input: blood. The CDR3 loop is CASSYPWGLYNEQFF. Written as DNA, the CDR3 is TGTGCCAGCAGTTACCCCTGGGGGCTATACAATGAGCAGTTCTTC.